One and the same sample provided the 15 T cell receptor beta chains below, sequenced in a study of blood T cells in healthy people across ages. Together with a sample-barcoded 5' primer, a J-beta primer mix was included in a second PCR lasting about 7 to 12 cycles. TCRdb ran MiXCR on the 5' RACE reads and lists one entry per CDR3 protein. The sample includes about 1.8 million distinct CDR3 sequences, around 50% seen only once; the top ten take less than 2.5%. Sample: blood. These receptors all come from a woman in her forties in good health.

V gene TRBV7-2 combines with J gene TRBJ2-7, with D possibly matching TRBD2 (6 bases). The germline gives CDR1 SGHTA, CDR2 FQGNSA. The CDR3 is 14 amino acids. V was cut by 6 bases and J by 2 bases, with 14 bases left in between. The CDR3 DNA is TGTGCCAGCAGACCCCCGGGAGTGCCCTACGAGCAGTACTTC. It translates to CASRPPGVPYEQYF.

To note about this clonotype: Mismatch with germline at one junction end may stem from a read error. The chain has TRBV28 and TRBJ2-1, with a possible D match to TRBD1 (5 bases). The germline gives CDR1 MDHEN, CDR2 SYDVKM. The CDR3 is made up of 17 amino acids. CDR3 in amino acids: CAGSLRGLKSNYNEQFF. The CDR3 DNA follows: TGTGCCGGCAGTTTAAGGGGCCTAAAGTCTAACTACAATGAGCAGTTCTTC.

V and J are TRBV3-1 and TRBJ1-2; D call uncertain. This CDR3 is 14 amino acids long. Germline loops: CDR1 LGHDT, CDR2 YNNKEL (reference sequence). Trimming left V 5 bases short and J 7 bases short, with 17 bases between. The CDR3 here is CASSYDWGRGGYTF. The CDR3 DNA sequence: TGTGCCAGCAGCTACGATTGGGGAAGAGGTGGCTACACCTTC.

This chain links TRBV28 with TRBJ1-6, with a possible D match to TRBD1 (5 bases). The CDR3 has 16 amino acids. Trimming took off 5 bases at V and 5 bases at J, with 16 bases between the two ends. Germline CDR1 reads MDHEN; CDR2 reads SYDVKM. Here the CDR3 reads CASSRGVGGDNSPLHF. In DNA form, the CDR3 reads TGTGCCAGCAGTCGCGGGGTGGGAGGGGATAATTCACCCCTCCACTTT.

In its sample, this clonotype was seen a few times. The rearrangement joins TRBV7-2 to TRBJ2-5; TRBD1 is a possible D gene (6 bases). Germline V gene data show CDR1 as SGHTA and CDR2 as FQGNSA. The CDR3 has 13 residues. Trimming removed 6 bases at V and 5 bases at J, with 13 bases between. Here the CDR3 DNA reads TGTGCCAGCAGGACACAGGGTTGGGAGACCCAGTACTTC. Translating it yields CASRTQGWETQYF.

This clonotype was counted only a few times. The chain joins TRBV7-2 to TRBJ1-2; 7 nucleotides agree with TRBD1. The length of the CDR3 is 15 residues. CDR1 and CDR2 from the germline V gene are SGHTA and FQGNSA. Unmatched junction bases numbered 5, after V lost 2 bases and J lost 2 bases. CDR3 sequence (DNA): TGTGCCAGCAGCTTAAGGGGGCAATCGAACTATGGCTACACCTTC. Translation gives CASSLRGQSNYGYTF.

To note about this clonotype: The junction shows a germline mismatch at one end, possibly a read error. V and J are TRBV6-5 and TRBJ2-1; TRBD1 matches at 8 bases. CDR1 is MNHEY and CDR2 is SVGAGI in the germline V gene. The CDR3 runs 15 residues. The CDR3 DNA sequence: TGTGTCAGCAGTTACGGGACAGGAATTATCAATGAGCAGTTCTTC. Translation: CVSSYGTGIINEQFF.

The chain couples TRBV27 to TRBJ2-1, with D unclear. CDR1 and CDR2 (germline): MNHEY, SMNVEV (reference sequence). CDR3 length: 12 residues. Trimming took off 4 bases at V and 9 bases at J, with 10 bases between the two ends. CDR3 loop: CASSSNMGEQFF. CDR3 DNA sequence: TGTGCCAGCAGTTCGAACATGGGTGAGCAGTTCTTC.

Turning to this clonotype: The junction departs from germline at one end; a sequencing error may be responsible. The chain is built from TRBV6-5 and TRBJ2-5, with TRBD1 matching over 11 bases. The CDR3 runs 14 residues. Germline loops: CDR1 MNHEY, CDR2 SVGAGI. CDR3 DNA: TGTGCCAACAGTTACGGACAGGGGGCCGAGACCCAGTACTTC. It codes for CANSYGQGAETQYF.

The rearrangement joins TRBV27 to TRBJ2-3; 8 bases agree with TRBD2. V lost 6 bases and J lost 3; bases outside the gene matches: 8. Germline-derived CDR1 and CDR2 are MNHEY and SMNVEV (reference sequence). This CDR3 has 15 residues. The CDR3 region is CASRPPGGPTDTQYF. The CDR3 nucleotides are TGTGCCAGCAGACCGCCGGGGGGGCCGACAGATACGCAGTATTTT.

The rearrangement joins TRBV7-2 to TRBJ2-1, with D unresolved. Germline values: CDR1 SGHTA, CDR2 FQGNSA. The CDR3 runs to 15 residues. Trimming stripped 5 bases from V and 2 bases from J, with 13 bases between. As DNA, the CDR3 is TGTGCCAGCAGCGCGTCGCTAGGTCCCTACAATGAGCAGTTCTTC. Its translation is CASSASLGPYNEQFF.

The table lists this clonotype with a few counts. This chain links TRBV5-1 with TRBJ2-1; 9 nucleotides align to TRBD1. The CDR3 length is 14 residues. CDR1 is SGHRS and CDR2 is YFSETQ in the germline V gene. V lost 3 bases, J lost 5 bases, and 3 bases stayed unmatched. CDR3 region: CASSWGTGNNEQFF. In DNA form, the CDR3 reads TGCGCCAGCAGCTGGGGGACAGGGAACAATGAGCAGTTCTTC.

The rearrangement uses TRBV7-2 and TRBJ2-3, with D possibly matching TRBD2 (5 bases). Trimming left V 1 base short and J 6 bases short, with 11 bases between. Germline CDR1 is SGHTA and CDR2 is FQGNSA. CDR3 length equals 14 residues. This chain's CDR3 is CASSLGPRRDTQYF. CDR3 DNA: TGTGCCAGCAGCTTAGGGCCTAGGAGGGATACGCAGTATTTT.

This chain uses TRBV20-1 with TRBJ1-4, with D unresolved. The V gene's germline CDR1 is DFQATT and CDR2 SNEGSKA (reference sequence). The V end was cut by 5 bases, the J end by 10 bases, with 20 bases between. The CDR3 has 14 amino acids. CDR3 residues: CSASNSIASGKLFF. The CDR3 DNA is TGCAGTGCTTCGAACAGTATTGCCTCGGGAAAACTGTTTTTT.

This clonotype was seen more than once but under ten times. The gene calls are TRBV7-9 and TRBJ1-1; tentatively, D is TRBD1 (5 bases). Germline loops: CDR1 SEHNR, CDR2 FQNEAQ (reference sequence). This CDR3 spans 14 amino acids. V gave up 4 bases and J gave up 2 bases, with 11 bases separating them. The CDR3 sequence: CASSSDQGNTEAFF. Written as DNA, the CDR3 is TGTGCCAGCAGCTCAGATCAGGGAAACACTGAAGCTTTCTTT.